Listed here are 15 T cell receptor beta chains from one sample, sequenced in a study of control samples from healthy donors and cancer patients. Profiled with immunoSEQ multiplex PCR; TCRdb holds only in-frame clones, not every one. The data contain 150,000 to 200,000 clones, around nine tenths of them singletons. Sequencing was carried out using blood. The receptors come from a man younger than 40 in good health.

Written as DNA, the CDR3 is TGTGCCAGCAGCTTGACCAACTATGGCTACACCTTC. Protein product: CASSLTNYGYTF. The chain joins TRBV5-4 to TRBJ1-2; D gene ambiguous. The CDR3 totals 12 residues. CDR1 SGHNT and CDR2 YYREEE come from the germline V gene (reference sequence). V gave up 1 base and J gave up 2 bases, with 3 bases separating them.

The chain combines TRBV14 with TRBJ2-2, with D perhaps TRBD1 (5 bases). The CDR3 spans 18 residues. V was trimmed by 0 bases and J by 6 bases, leaving 20 bases between them. The V gene's germline CDR1 is SGHDN and CDR2 FVKESK. In DNA form, the CDR3 reads TGTGCCAGCAGCCAAGATCAATGGTACAGGCAAAATCCCGGGGAGCTGTTTTTT. Protein product: CASSQDQWYRQNPGELFF.

In this sample, this clone turned up once. This rearrangement joins TRBV10-2 to TRBJ2-1; TRBD2 matches 8 bases. CDR1 and CDR2 (germline): WSHSY, SAAADI. With V trimmed by 6 bases and J by 7 bases, 11 bases remained unmatched. The CDR3 loop spans 15 amino acids. CDR3: CASRPGTRRGNEQFF. The CDR3 DNA sequence: TGCGCCAGCAGGCCCGGGACTAGGCGGGGGAATGAGCAGTTCTTC.

The rearrangement links TRBV11-2 to TRBJ2-7, with D unresolved. Between the trimmed V and J ends, which lost 7 bases and 2 bases, there was a span of 12 bases. This CDR3 has 13 amino acids. The germline CDR1 and CDR2 sequences are SGHAT and FQNNGV. The CDR3 DNA follows: TGTGCCAGCACCCTGCGAGCACCCTACGAGCAGTACTTC. It translates to CASTLRAPYEQYF.

The chain is built from TRBV19 and TRBJ1-1; 7 bases align to TRBD1. The germline V gene encodes CDR1 LNHDA and CDR2 SQIVND (reference sequence). J was trimmed by 3 bases and V by 9 bases; bases with no gene match: 7. The CDR3 loop spans 13 amino acids. The DNA for the CDR3 is TGTGCCAGCAACCCCACAGGGGACACTGAAGCTTTCTTT. Amino acid sequence: CASNPTGDTEAFF.

The rearrangement links TRBV29-1 to TRBJ2-1; tentatively, D is TRBD1 (7 bases). The CDR3 sequence is 15 residues long. Germline V gene sequence: CDR1 SQVTM, CDR2 ANQGSEA. V was clipped by 8 bases and J by 8 bases, with 25 bases between them. CDR3 nucleotides: TGCAGCACCGCTGGGTTACAGGGGAGGTCCGATGAGCAGTTCTTC. This sequence encodes CSTAGLQGRSDEQFF.

As regards this clone: Additional DNA sequences in this sample encode the identical CDR3. The rearrangement links TRBV6-5 to TRBJ2-2, with TRBD1 identical over 11 bases. The CDR3 consists of 16 residues. V shed 0 bases and J 4 bases; nucleotides not matched to a gene: 1. Looked up from germline, CDR1 is MNHEY and CDR2 is SVGAGI. CDR3 residues: CASSYSGTGGTGELFF. The CDR3 DNA follows: TGTGCCAGCAGTTACTCCGGGACAGGGGGCACCGGGGAGCTGTTTTTT.

About this clone itself: One end of the junction fails to match germline, which may point to a read error. The genes are TRBV19 and TRBJ1-1, with 10 bases that match TRBD1. This CDR3 is 14 amino acids long. Germline lookup yields CDR1 LNHDA and CDR2 SQIVND (reference sequence). This CDR3 is CASSRTGGNAEAFF. The CDR3 DNA reads TGTGCCAGTTCCCGGACAGGGGGGAACGCTGAAGCTTTCTTT.

The chain recombines TRBV27 with TRBJ1-2, with D maybe TRBD1 (5 bases). V was cut by 4 bases and J by 4 bases, with 16 bases left in between. Germline V lookup: CDR1 MNHEY, CDR2 SMNVEV (reference sequence). The CDR3 is made up of 15 amino acids. CDR3 DNA: TGTGCCAGCAGTTCACTCCGGGGGAGCGGCTATGGCTACACCTTC. Translated, it gives CASSSLRGSGYGYTF.

The chain links TRBV4-1 to TRBJ2-4; D uncertain. V was trimmed by 1 base and J by 0 bases, leaving 10 bases between them. This CDR3 comprises 16 residues. CDR1 is MGHRA and CDR2 is YSYEKL in the germline V gene. The chain's CDR3 is CASSQVSRLAKNIQYF. As DNA, the CDR3 is TGCGCCAGCAGCCAAGTATCCCGACTAGCCAAAAACATTCAGTACTTC.

The rearrangement uses TRBV30 and TRBJ1-1; D is ambiguous. V was cut by 0 bases and J by 3 bases, with 8 bases left in between. The CDR3 runs 13 residues. CDR1 GTSNPN and CDR2 SVGIG come from the germline V gene (reference sequence). DNA of the CDR3: TGTGCCTGGAGTGTCCATACAGACACTGAAGCTTTCTTT. The encoded protein is CAWSVHTDTEAFF.

The CDR3 DNA reads as TGTGCCAGCAGCTTTAACTTCAGAGATCAGCCCCAGCATTTT. Translation gives CASSFNFRDQPQHF. The gene calls are TRBV7-8 and TRBJ1-5; no definite D call. Trimming took 3 bases from V and 5 from J, leaving 11 bases between them. The CDR3 loop spans 14 amino acids. Germline V gives CDR1 SGHVS, CDR2 FQNEAQ.

The gene calls are TRBV2 and TRBJ1-4; 7 nucleotides align to TRBD1. In germline, CDR1 is SNHLY, CDR2 FYNNEI. J lost 6 bases, V lost 6 bases, and 10 bases had no gene match. The CDR3 is 15 amino acids. This CDR3 is CASRVRDSGDEKLFF. CDR3 sequence (DNA): TGTGCCAGCAGGGTTAGGGACAGCGGAGATGAAAAACTGTTTTTT. The full variable domain, in which reference TRBV2 and TRBJ1-4 provide the parts outside the CDR3, is EPEVTQTPSHQVTQMGQEVILRCVPISNHLYFYWYRQILGQKVEFLVSFYNNEISEKSEIFDDQFSVERPDGSNFTLKIRSTKLEDSAMYFCASRVRDSGDEKLFFGSGTQLSVL.

The J gene is TRBJ2-3, the V gene TRBV5-1; D tentatively reads TRBD1 or TRBD2 (5 bases each). Germline V gives CDR1 SGHRS, CDR2 YFSETQ. V was clipped by 5 bases and J by 1 base, with 11 bases between them. This CDR3 contains 14 residues. The CDR3 DNA is TGCGCCAGCAGTTTTGGGGGTGGCACAGATACGCAGTATTTT. Amino acid sequence: CASSFGGGTDTQYF.

The rearrangement links TRBV5-4 to TRBJ1-2; no definite D call. CDR3 size: 16 residues. Germline CDR1 and CDR2: SGHNT and YYREEE (reference sequence). V was trimmed by 0 bases and J by 0 bases, leaving 12 bases between them. The CDR3 DNA is TGTGCCAGCAGCTTGGGGAGTTCCCCCTCTAACTATGGCTACACCTTC. This sequence encodes CASSLGSSPSNYGYTF.